This T cell receptor (beta chain) was documented in a study of T-cell reconstitution after alpha-beta-depleted transplantation in children. Study results and limitations: After transplant, high TCRbeta diversity at day 60 in some patients arose from surviving recipient T cells and thymic progenitors. When one year had passed after transplant, most T-cell counts and diversity came from newly produced T cells. In patients about two months after transplant, alpha-beta T cells reportedly arose from several hundred expanded graft clones.

As it was prepared, the TCRbeta library received unique molecular identifiers. From the PCR reads, TCRdb called clonotypes with MiXCR, one entry per CDR3 protein. The sample holds about 310,000 distinct CDR3 sequences, over 20% seen once. With regard to this clonotype: Its antigen is unidentified.

V was clipped by 7 bases and J by 5 bases, with 17 bases between them. This CDR3 has 14 residues. The TCR sequence derives from a male patient aged 5 to 17 who had a stem cell transplant for acute lymphoblastic leukemia, so the T cells may come from the graft donor. V is TRBV12-3 or TRBV12-4 and J is TRBJ1-2, with a weak D call TRBD1 (6 bases). This sample comprised PBMCs, mostly from graft donor cells, obtained 180 days after TCRalphabeta/CD19-depleted stem cell transplant. The CDR3 nucleotides are TGTGCCAGCACCTTACAGGGACATGGGTATGGCTACACCTTC. As protein: CASTLQGHGYGYTF.